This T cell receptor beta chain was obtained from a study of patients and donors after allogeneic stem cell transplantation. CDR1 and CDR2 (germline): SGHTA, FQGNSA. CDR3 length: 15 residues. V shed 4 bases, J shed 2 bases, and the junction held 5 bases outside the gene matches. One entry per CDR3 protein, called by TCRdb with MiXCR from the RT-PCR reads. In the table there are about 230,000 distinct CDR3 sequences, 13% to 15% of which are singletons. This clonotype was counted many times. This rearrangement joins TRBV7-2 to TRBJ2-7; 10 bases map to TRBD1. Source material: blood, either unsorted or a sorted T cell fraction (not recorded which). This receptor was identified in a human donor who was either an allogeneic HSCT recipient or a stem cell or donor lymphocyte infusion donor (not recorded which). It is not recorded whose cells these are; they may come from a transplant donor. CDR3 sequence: CASSSRGTGAYEQYF. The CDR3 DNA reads TGTGCCAGCAGCTCAAGGGGGACAGGGGCCTACGAGCAGTACTTC.